The 23 T cell receptor beta chains below all came from one sample that was sequenced in a study of blood T cell repertoires in COVID-19. TCRdb keeps only in-frame clones here, not all; method: immunoSEQ multiplex PCR. The sample holds roughly 69,000 clones, over 60% seen once. The sequenced sample was peripheral blood. These receptors came from a human donor in a cohort sampled during active COVID-19.

On this clone: The junction does not match germline at one end; this may be a read error. This chain links TRBV7-3 with TRBJ2-1; 10 positions match TRBD2. The germline CDR1 and CDR2 sequences are SGHTA and FQGTGA. This CDR3 has 13 amino acids. CDR3 residues: CASAPLAGPQQLF. The CDR3 DNA is TGTGCCAGCGCGCCACTAGCGGGGCCTCAACAACTCTTC. Drawing the rest from reference TRBV7-3 and TRBJ2-1, the complete variable domain is GAGVSQTPSNKVTEKGKYVELRCDPISGHTALYWYRQSLGQGPEFLIYFQGTGAADDSGLPNDRFFAVRPEGSVSTLKIQRTERGDSAVYLCASAPLAGPQQLFGPGTRLTVL.

The chain has TRBV9 and TRBJ1-3, with D perhaps TRBD1 (5 bases). The V and J ends lost 1 base and 8 bases respectively, with 13 bases between them. CDR3 length equals 14 residues. The V gene's germline CDR1 is SGDLS and CDR2 YYNGEE. As DNA, the CDR3 is TGTGCCAGCAGCGTAACCGACGCGGGGGACACCATATATTTT. Translation: CASSVTDAGDTIYF.

The J gene is TRBJ2-1, the V gene TRBV7-2; 11 bases align to TRBD2. The CDR3 length is 15 residues. V trimming: 2 bases; J trimming: 12 bases; junction bases outside the gene matches: 9. Germline V gives CDR1 SGHTA, CDR2 FQGNSA. The CDR3 bases are TGTGCCAGCAGCTTAACGGTTAGCGGGGGGGCCTGGCAGTTCTTC. It is translated as CASSLTVSGGAWQFF.

J is TRBJ1-4 and V is TRBV29-1; unclear D gene. Germline-derived CDR1 and CDR2 are SQVTM and ANQGSEA. This CDR3 has 14 residues. V was shortened by 5 bases and J by 0 bases, with 10 bases between the two germline ends. The CDR3 sequence: CSVHGRATNEKLFF. The DNA for the CDR3 is TGCAGCGTTCACGGGAGAGCAACTAATGAAAAACTGTTTTTT.

The count of this clone is one. This chain links TRBV3-1 (or the pseudogene TRBV3-2) with TRBJ1-4; D gene unclear. Trimming stripped 5 bases from V and 4 bases from J, with 11 bases between. The CDR3 spans 14 residues. Germline assignment: CDR1 LGHDT and CDR2 YNNKEL (reference sequence). The CDR3 loop reads CASSKPSFNEKLFF. For the CDR3, the DNA is TGTGCCAGCAGCAAGCCAAGCTTTAATGAAAAACTGTTTTTT.

The chain is built from TRBV7-9 and TRBJ2-5, with 9 nucleotides matching TRBD2. Germline CDR1 reads SEHNR; CDR2 reads FQNEAQ (reference sequence). The CDR3 is 14 amino acids. The J segment lost 7 bases and the V segment lost 4 bases, leaving 7 bases of the junction unmatched. The DNA of the CDR3 is TGTGCCAGCAGCTCGCGAGCGGGGGGACCGACCCAGTACTTC. Protein: CASSSRAGGPTQYF.

This clone was observed a handful of times. V and J are TRBV5-1 and TRBJ2-3; 12 bases map to TRBD2. Germline-derived CDR1 and CDR2 are SGHRS and YFSETQ. The CDR3 sequence is 16 residues long. After removal of 4 bases from V and 4 bases from J, the junction contained 7 bases not matched to a gene. CDR3 sequence reads: CASSPVTSGGADTQYF. The CDR3 DNA follows: TGCGCCAGCAGCCCGGTGACTAGCGGGGGTGCAGATACGCAGTATTTT.

J is TRBJ1-3 and V is TRBV3-1 (or the pseudogene TRBV3-2), with 7 bases identical to TRBD1. Germline values: CDR1 LGHDT, CDR2 YNNKEL (reference sequence). CDR3 size: 15 residues. Unmatched junction bases numbered 3, after V lost 0 bases and J lost 4 bases. The chain's CDR3 is CASSQDRRGGNTIYF. In nucleotides, the CDR3 is TGTGCCAGCAGCCAAGATCGCAGGGGGGGAAACACCATATATTTT.

The chain joins TRBV29-1 to TRBJ2-3, with 9 bases matching TRBD2. The germline V gene encodes CDR1 SQVTM and CDR2 ANQGSEA. V shed 8 bases and J 6 bases; nucleotides not matched to a gene: 6. The CDR3 contains 12 residues. The CDR3 nucleotides read TGCAGCACTGGGACTAGCATGGATACGCAGTATTTT. Its protein is CSTGTSMDTQYF.

The J gene is TRBJ2-7, the V gene TRBV7-9; TRBD1 matches at 7 bases. CDR1 is SEHNR, CDR2 FQNEAQ, per germline (reference sequence). The CDR3 is 14 amino acids. With 6 bases clipped from V and 1 base from J, the junction kept 6 bases outside the gene matches. CDR3 residues: CASSLTGPSYEQYF. CDR3 sequence (DNA): TGTGCCAGCAGTCTGACAGGGCCTTCCTACGAGCAGTACTTC.

The CDR3 region is CASISGGANNEQFF. In DNA, the CDR3 is TGTGCCAGTATCAGCGGGGGGGCCAACAATGAGCAGTTCTTC. V gene TRBV19 combines with J gene TRBJ2-1; 10 bases are shared with TRBD2. Germline V gives CDR1 LNHDA, CDR2 SQIVND (reference sequence). This CDR3 is built from 14 residues. V was pared by 7 bases and J by 5 bases, with 5 bases of the junction left unmatched.

This rearrangement joins TRBV5-4 to TRBJ2-1, with a weak D call TRBD2 (7 bases). The V and J ends lost 0 bases and 9 bases respectively, with 16 bases between them. The CDR3 sequence is 15 residues long. The V gene's germline CDR1 is SGHNT and CDR2 YYREEE (reference sequence). The CDR3 here is CASSLVGGPRGEQFF. The CDR3 DNA is TGTGCCAGCAGCTTGGTGGGGGGGCCGAGGGGTGAGCAGTTCTTC.

In nucleotides, the CDR3 is TGCGCCAACCCTCCCAGGTTCACCGGGGAGCTGTTTTTT. This translates into CANPPRFTGELFF. V and J are TRBV4-1 and TRBJ2-2; D is unclear. V gave up 10 bases and J gave up 4 bases, with 13 bases separating them. This CDR3 is built from 13 residues. CDR1 is MGHRA, CDR2 YSYEKL, per germline.

The V gene is TRBV20-1, the J gene TRBJ1-2, with TRBD1 matching 10 bases. The germline V gene has CDR1 DFQATT and CDR2 SNEGSKA (reference sequence). CDR3 length: 16 amino acids. Germline trimming cut 3 bases from V and 1 base from J; bases unmatched to any gene: 8. CDR3 bases: TGCAGTGCTAGTTCCCTAGACAGGGGGCTTAACTATGGCTACACCTTC. Its protein product is CSASSLDRGLNYGYTF.

This sequence joins TRBV28 and TRBJ1-2, with 7 bases fitting TRBD1. This CDR3 region has 12 residues. The ends lost 7 bases at V and 4 bases at J; junction bases unmatched: 3. The V gene's germline CDR1 is MDHEN and CDR2 SYDVKM. The CDR3 loop is CASTGTAYGYTF. The DNA of the CDR3 is TGTGCCAGCACCGGGACAGCCTATGGCTACACCTTC.

This rearrangement joins TRBV5-4 to TRBJ2-1, with 7 bases aligning to TRBD1. Germline V gene lookup returns CDR1 SGHNT and CDR2 YYREEE (reference sequence). This CDR3 spans 15 amino acids. The junction had 12 bases not matched to a gene; V was cut back by 4 bases and J by 8 bases. CDR3 sequence (DNA): TGTGCCAGCAGCCCCCCTCGACAGGGTTGGGATGAGCAGTTCTTC. It yields the protein CASSPPRQGWDEQFF.

The genes are TRBV7-9 and TRBJ1-2, with 7 bases identical to TRBD1. V gave up 3 bases and J gave up 7 bases; unmatched junction bases: 14. In germline, CDR1 is SEHNR, CDR2 FQNEAQ (reference sequence). The CDR3 runs 16 residues. The CDR3 nucleotides read TGTGCCAGCAGCTTTATCGGGGCAGGGGGAAAGTTTGGCTACACCTTC. Protein product: CASSFIGAGGKFGYTF. The variable domain in full, with the rest retrieved from reference TRBV7-9 and TRBJ1-2, is DTGVSQNPRHKITKRGQNVTFRCDPISEHNRLYWYRQTLGQGPEFLTYFQNEAQLEKSRLLSDRFSAERPKGSFSTLEIQRTEQGDSAMYLCASSFIGAGGKFGYTFGSGTRLTVV.

V is TRBV6-2 or TRBV6-3 and J is TRBJ2-3; 9 nucleotides align to TRBD1. The CDR3 is 15 residues long. V dropped 4 bases and J dropped 3; count of bases not matched to a gene: 5. From germline, CDR1 is MNHEY and CDR2 SVGEGT. CDR3 loop: CASSWTGDGTDTQYF. The DNA of the CDR3 is TGTGCCAGCAGTTGGACAGGGGACGGGACAGATACGCAGTATTTT.

This sequence joins TRBV9 and TRBJ2-2; 15 bases agree with TRBD2. The germline V gene has CDR1 SGDLS and CDR2 YYNGEE. After removal of 0 bases from V and 1 base from J, the junction contained 7 bases not matched to a gene. The CDR3 runs to 20 residues. The CDR3 nucleotides are TGTGCCAGCAGCGTAGAGGAGGGACTAGCGGGGGGATGGAACACCGGGGAGCTGTTTTTT. It codes for CASSVEEGLAGGWNTGELFF.

The V gene is TRBV10-2, the J gene TRBJ2-5; 10 bases fit TRBD2. There are 14 residues in the CDR3. Germline loops: CDR1 WSHSY, CDR2 SAAADI. J gave up 4 bases and V 7 bases, and 6 bases lay outside the gene matches. The CDR3 sequence is CASMQAGGSETQYF. CDR3 nucleotides: TGCGCCAGCATGCAAGCGGGGGGGTCAGAGACCCAGTACTTC.

The chain combines TRBV3-1 (or the pseudogene TRBV3-2) with TRBJ2-7, with TRBD1 as a possible D gene (6 bases). V gave up 0 bases and J gave up 3 bases, with 18 bases separating them. The CDR3 covers 17 residues. CDR1 LGHDT and CDR2 YNNKEL come from the germline V gene (reference sequence). The CDR3 bases are TGTGCCAGCAGCCAAGATGACAGGATTAGGTCCTACTACGAGCAGTACTTC. The encoded protein is CASSQDDRIRSYYEQYF.

The chain uses TRBV28 and TRBJ1-5; a possible D gene is TRBD1 (6 bases). V lost 6 bases to trimming and J lost 1 base, with 13 bases between them. The V gene's germline CDR1 is MDHEN and CDR2 SYDVKM. The CDR3 length is 15 residues. CDR3 residues: CASRPQGGSNQPQHF. The CDR3 DNA sequence: TGTGCCAGCAGACCACAGGGAGGGAGCAATCAGCCCCAGCATTTT.

The chain couples TRBV7-6 to TRBJ2-5; TRBD1 might be the D (6 bases). The CDR3 covers 15 residues. V gave up 6 bases and J gave up 5 bases, with 19 bases separating them. Germline CDR1 reads SGHVS; CDR2 reads FNYEAQ. Here the CDR3 DNA reads TGTGCCAGCAGGGAGGTACAGGGCCTCGGGGAGACCCAGTACTTC. Amino acid sequence: CASREVQGLGETQYF.